This T cell receptor beta chain was recorded in a study of T cells in Graves' hyperthyroidism and ophthalmopathy (dated by TCRdb to between 2018 and 2021). About the investigation overall: Peripheral blood samples were taken at initial diagnosis, before any treatment was given. The paper reports TCR Vbeta CDR3 sequencing of 140 or so peripheral blood samples: around 45 ophthalmopathy, 75 to 80 hyperthyroidism and around 17 progressor patients. Following sampling, methimazole starting at 30 mg daily was given to hyperthyroidism patients, and high-dose intravenous methylprednisolone was given to ophthalmopathy patients. The 95 to 100 discovery patients were randomly split 7:3 into training and test sets. Prospective prediction of ophthalmopathy was tested in an independent validation cohort of 18 to 20 hyperthyroidism patients and 17 patients who later progressed to ophthalmopathy. To identify distinguishing TCR V-J signatures, a discovery cohort of about a hundred patients was used, comprising 43 with Graves' ophthalmopathy and around 57 with stable Graves' hyperthyroidism. Thyroid tissue and blood T-cell repertoires from more than 5 Graves' hyperthyroidism patients were also compared in the study. Beyond this particular receptor, the publication reports: A model built on a 13 V-J signature distinguished ophthalmopathy from stable hyperthyroidism, reaching around 88% sensitivity and under 84% specificity in cross-validation and 80%/75% in testing. In validation, progression to ophthalmopathy was predicted by the model with 70% to 71% sensitivity and around 75% specificity, a median of approximately 6.5 months before onset. Most expanded thyroid clonotypes (frequency above 0.001) were also detected in blood, a finding suggesting that blood repertoires may reflect thyroid immune responses. Sample size was not statistically predetermined, and investigators were not blinded to group allocation.

TCR beta CDR3 regions were amplified from RNA transcripts. For the first round of RT-PCR on the TCR CDR3, the HTBI primer set was used together with the Qiagen OneStep RT-PCR kit. Libraries were constructed in a second round of multiplex PCR, after which size selection and purification were carried out. Libraries were sequenced paired-end with 100 bp reads on an Illumina HiSeq2000. The original pipeline was this. SOAPnuke was used to process the raw data, throwing out any read that contained adapters or uncalled bases, had a mean Phred below 15, or lacked an exact constant-primer or identifier match. High-quality paired reads were merged using COPE v1.2.5, and each unique nucleotide sequence was defined as a clonotype. MiTCR v1.1 was used to align clonotypes to the IMGT TRBV, TRBD and TRBJ reference segments. Analysis was restricted to V-J combinations with a frequency above 0.0001, which covered 99% to 99.2% of repertoires. The TCS score was defined as F50 (clonal expansion) divided by E x V (chaos), with BLOSUM62-based TCRdist calculated between CDR3 peptides within each V-J. Welch's t-statistics and random forest reduced roughly 500 V-J features to 13, which were used in a naive Bayes classifier (R e1071). TCRdb reran the public reads through fastp at Q25 and MiXCR, keeping productive beta chains. Each entry merges the rows of one CDR3 protein and shows their most common DNA and genes. These V and J calls derive from TCRdb rather than the authors' analysis. Recorded for this sample are some 600,000 distinct CDR3 sequences; approximately 15% of them occurred a single time. Of the sample, under 7% falls within the top ten clones.

Hyperthyroidism patients were newly diagnosed, with disease duration under 2 months, and aged 18 to 65 years. The study excluded patients with uncontrolled infections, other autoimmune diseases, pregnancy or lactation. Diagnoses were established on the basis of clinical symptoms, serum thyroxine and TRAb, thyroid ultrasound, and orbital computed tomography. Blood from progressor patients was drawn when they were first diagnosed with hyperthyroidism, before any ophthalmopathy symptoms appeared. Ficoll-Paque density gradient centrifugation was used to isolate PBMCs from 8.5 to 10 ml of fresh peripheral blood. Progressor patients were initially diagnosed with Graves' hyperthyroidism and developed ophthalmopathy during follow-up. Total RNA was extracted with Trizol reagent, and quality was checked on an Agilent 2100 Bioanalyzer. This clonotype has more than one count but fewer than ten. The clone's antigen remains unknown. This may be a read error: a much more frequent sequence differs by one nucleotide.

Based on the germline V gene, the CDR1 and CDR2 sequences are SGHVS and FQNEAQ. The CDR3 numbers 16 residues from cysteine through phenylalanine. Left in the record is the CDR3 DNA by itself, 48 bases read in frame from the first base. Sequenced input: blood. The TCR originated in a woman aged 25 to 39 with Graves' hyperthyroidism that later progressed to Graves' ophthalmopathy. The chain uses TRBV7-8 and TRBJ1-2, with no reliable assignment of the D segment. DNA sequence: TGTGCCAGCAGCTTAGAACGGGCGGTCTCCCGACCCGGCTACGCCTTC. Translation gives CASSLERAVSRPGYAF.